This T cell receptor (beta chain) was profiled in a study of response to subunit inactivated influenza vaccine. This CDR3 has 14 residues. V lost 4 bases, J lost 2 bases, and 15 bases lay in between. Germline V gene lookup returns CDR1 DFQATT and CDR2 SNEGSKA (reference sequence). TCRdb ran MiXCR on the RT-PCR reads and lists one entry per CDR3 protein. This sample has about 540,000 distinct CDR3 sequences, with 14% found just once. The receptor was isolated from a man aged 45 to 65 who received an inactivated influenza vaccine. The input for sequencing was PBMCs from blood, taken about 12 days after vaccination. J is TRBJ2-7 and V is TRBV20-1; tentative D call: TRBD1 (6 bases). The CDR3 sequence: CSATFEGVTYEQYF. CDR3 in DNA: TGCAGTGCTACTTTTGAGGGGGTAACCTACGAGCAGTACTTC.